The 11 T cell receptor beta chains reported below all come from one sample, sequenced in a study of T cell responses to AZD1222 COVID-19 vaccine. Assay: immunoSEQ multiplex PCR; the TCRdb copy retains only in-frame clones and omits some. The sample has 100,000 to 150,000 clones, approximately 89% seen once. The sequences come from peripheral blood, collected on day 0 of AZD1222 vaccination. These receptors all stem from an adult in good health.

The V gene is TRBV18, the J gene TRBJ2-7; TRBD2 matches 8 bases. The trim removed 5 bases at V and 4 bases at J, leaving 10 bases unmatched. Germline V CDR1 and CDR2: KGHSH, LQKENI. This CDR3 is built from 15 residues. CDR3 amino acids: CASSSLAGTPYEQYF. CDR3 coding DNA: TGTGCCAGCTCATCATTAGCGGGAACGCCTTACGAGCAGTACTTC.

This clone was recorded only once. V is TRBV3-1 (or the pseudogene TRBV3-2) and J is TRBJ2-5; TRBD2 agrees at 8 bases. CDR1 LGHDT and CDR2 YNNKEL come from the germline V gene (reference sequence). This CDR3 contains 16 residues. Losses at the gene ends were 3 bases for V and 3 bases for J; bases not matched to a gene: 9. The CDR3 loop reads CASSHPGLGNEETQYF. CDR3 coding DNA: TGTGCCAGCAGCCACCCGGGACTAGGGAACGAAGAGACCCAGTACTTC.

The chain links TRBV5-5 to TRBJ1-4; TRBD1 matches 9 bases. With V trimmed by 3 bases and J by 6 bases, 0 bases remained unmatched. Germline V lookup: CDR1 SGHKS, CDR2 YYEKEE (reference sequence). CDR3 size: 13 residues. The DNA for the CDR3 is TGTGCCAGCAGCTGGACAGGGGATGAAAAACTGTTTTTT. Translation gives CASSWTGDEKLFF.

The rearrangement uses TRBV5-1 and TRBJ1-5; no reliable D call. V lost 0 bases and J 1 base, leaving 5 bases between the germline ends. The CDR3 length is 14 residues. CDR1 and CDR2 (germline): SGHRS, YFSETQ. The chain's CDR3 is CASSLDQSNQPQHF. The DNA of the CDR3 is TGCGCCAGCAGCTTGGATCAGAGCAATCAGCCCCAGCATTTT.

The chain employs TRBV21-1 and TRBJ2-7; TRBD1, the D gene given by the table, was not confirmed from the DNA. TRBV21-1 is termed a pseudogene. The length of the CDR3 is 13 residues. The CDR3 DNA reads TGTGCCAGCAGCAGGACAGTCCTCTACGAGCAGTACTTC. Translation gives CASSRTVLYEQYF.

This clone was recorded once. The chain couples TRBV28 to TRBJ1-5; perhaps TRBD1 as D (5 bases). The V end lost 7 bases, the J end lost 5 bases, and 18 bases lay between the germline ends. Looked up from germline, CDR1 is MDHEN and CDR2 is SYDVKM. The CDR3 spans 15 residues. Written as DNA, the CDR3 is TGTGCCAGCACCTCGGGGGGAACCGAATATCAGCCCCAGCATTTT. Encoded protein: CASTSGGTEYQPQHF. The full variable domain, with the rest looked up from reference TRBV28 and TRBJ1-5, is DVKVTQSSRYLVKRTGEKVFLECVQDMDHENMFWYRQDPGLGLRLIYFSYDVKMKEKGDIPEGYSVSREKKERFSLILESASTNQTSMYLCASTSGGTEYQPQHFGDGTRLSIL.

This clone has only a few counts. As DNA, the CDR3 is TGTGCCAGCAGCCAAGGGGACAGGGGTGGGACTGAAGCTTTCTTT. It encodes CASSQGDRGGTEAFF. The chain links TRBV4-2 to TRBJ1-1, with TRBD1 matching 10 bases. V gave up 1 base and J gave up 5 bases; unmatched junction bases: 4. Germline-derived CDR1 and CDR2 are LGHNA and YNFKEQ. The CDR3 has 15 amino acids.

The CDR3 DNA reads as TGTGCCAGCAGCTTAGACGACCGTCAGACAGCTTTCTTT. Amino acids: CASSLDDRQTAFF. J is TRBJ1-1 and V is TRBV7-9; D gene uncertain. The CDR3 loop spans 13 amino acids. Germline lookup yields CDR1 SEHNR and CDR2 FQNEAQ (reference sequence). Trimming shortened V by 1 base and J by 10 bases, and 13 bases separated the two germline ends. The whole variable domain, filled in from reference TRBV7-9 and TRBJ1-1, reads DTGVSQNPRHKITKRGQNVTFRCDPISEHNRLYWYRQTLGQGPEFLTYFQNEAQLEKSRLLSDRFSAERPKGSFSTLEIQRTEQGDSAMYLCASSLDDRQTAFFGQGTRLTVV.

The genes are TRBV27 and TRBJ1-1; the match to TRBD1 covers 7 bases. The CDR3 is made up of 13 amino acids. Looked up from germline, CDR1 is MNHEY and CDR2 is SMNVEV (reference sequence). V trimming: 10 bases; J trimming: 2 bases; junction bases outside the gene matches: 7. The CDR3 spells CATRDSYNTEAFF. Written as DNA, the CDR3 is TGTGCCACTCGGGACAGTTATAACACTGAAGCTTTCTTT.

The chain is built from TRBV5-1 and TRBJ1-1, with D unresolved. The germline gives CDR1 SGHRS, CDR2 YFSETQ. This CDR3 spans 13 amino acids. The V and J ends lost 0 bases and 6 bases respectively, with 9 bases between them. The CDR3 protein is CASSLGIGPEAFF. CDR3 DNA: TGCGCCAGCAGCTTGGGGATTGGGCCTGAAGCTTTCTTT.

This clone has just a few counts. The rearrangement uses TRBV5-4 and TRBJ1-4; no clear D. Per the germline V gene, CDR1 is SGHNT and CDR2 is YYREEE (reference sequence). V lost 1 base to trimming and J lost 6 bases, with 7 bases between them. This CDR3 region has 13 residues. The CDR3 nucleotides are TGTGCCAGCAGCTTGTGGGGAGATGAAAAACTGTTTTTT. Translated: CASSLWGDEKLFF.